The 9 T cell receptor beta chains below come from one sample, sequenced in a study of cytomegalovirus exposure and HLA in healthy donors. The PCR was carried out with 60 Vbeta primers and 13 Jbeta primers. Method: immunoSEQ multiplex PCR; TCRdb's copy keeps in-frame clones and lacks some. The sample carries 60,000 to 80,000 clones, around four fifths recorded once. The sequencing sample was made of PBMCs. The receptors shown here come from a girl aged 5-17 years in good health and CMV-seropositive.

The V gene is TRBV7-2, the J gene TRBJ1-5, with unresolved D. Germline lookup yields CDR1 SGHTA and CDR2 FQGNSA. CDR3 length: 16 amino acids. Trimming took off 3 bases at V and 5 bases at J, with 17 bases between the two ends. This CDR3 reads CASSFAWREGYQPQHF. DNA for the CDR3: TGTGCCAGCAGCTTTGCCTGGAGGGAGGGCTATCAGCCCCAGCATTTT.

The chain joins TRBV30 to TRBJ2-7, with 9 bases fitting TRBD2. The V gene end was trimmed by 8 bases and the J gene end by 2 bases; junction bases not matched to a gene: 7. The CDR3 loop spans 13 amino acids. The germline V gene has CDR1 GTSNPN and CDR2 SVGIG (reference sequence). The CDR3 bases are TGTGCCGGCTCTAGCGGGACGGCCTACGAGCAGTACTTC. It codes for CAGSSGTAYEQYF.

The V gene is TRBV2, the J gene TRBJ1-2, with a weak D call TRBD1 (6 bases). The germline V gene has CDR1 SNHLY and CDR2 FYNNEI. The CDR3 extends over 14 amino acids. The V end was cut by 7 bases, the J end by 8 bases, with 20 bases between. In nucleotides, the CDR3 is TGTGCCAGCACTACGGACAGCTACTCAAGGGGCTACACCTTC. Residues: CASTTDSYSRGYTF.

V usage is TRBV15 and J usage is TRBJ2-2; 8 bases fit TRBD2. This CDR3 is built from 18 residues. Germline CDR1 and CDR2: LNHNV and YYDKDF (reference sequence). Losses at the gene ends were 6 bases for V and 3 bases for J; bases not matched to a gene: 15. The CDR3 nucleotides read TGTGCCACCAGGGGGGGGGAGCGGGAGTACTTAGACACCGGGGAGCTGTTTTTT. This encodes CATRGGEREYLDTGELFF.

V gene TRBV18 combines with J gene TRBJ1-2; 8 positions agree with TRBD1. This CDR3 spans 13 amino acids. Germline V lookup: CDR1 KGHSH, CDR2 LQKENI. V lost 3 bases to trimming and J lost 8 bases; unmatched junction nucleotides: 5. CDR3 DNA sequence: TGTGCCAGCTCACCGGGACAGGTTTTCGGCTACACCTTC. Amino acids: CASSPGQVFGYTF.

Only one count was recorded for this clone. The chain is built from TRBV29-1 and TRBJ2-3, with D perhaps TRBD2 (5 bases). This CDR3 has 14 residues. Germline assignment: CDR1 SQVTM and CDR2 ANQGSEA. Trimming shortened V by 5 bases and J by 4 bases, and 16 bases separated the two germline ends. CDR3 amino acids: CSVFSPEGADTQYF. The CDR3 bases are TGCAGCGTTTTCTCACCCGAGGGAGCAGATACGCAGTATTTT.

To note about this clone: The junction does not match germline at one end; this may be a read error. The chain combines TRBV25-1 with TRBJ2-6; no reliable D call. This CDR3 has 14 amino acids. The germline gives CDR1 MGHDK, CDR2 SYGVNS. The CDR3 sequence is CASGEASGANVLTF. CDR3 nucleotide sequence: TGTGCCAGCGGTGAGGCCTCTGGGGCCAACGTCCTGACTTTC.

This rearrangement joins TRBV5-4 to TRBJ2-3; D is perhaps TRBD2 (6 bases). CDR1 is SGHNT and CDR2 is YYREEE in the germline V gene (reference sequence). There are 14 residues in the CDR3. Trimming cost V 2 bases and J 5 bases, with 12 bases left between them. In DNA form, the CDR3 reads TGTGCCAGCAGCTTCCGGGAGCGCGGAGATACGCAGTATTTT. This encodes CASSFRERGDTQYF.

The chain combines TRBV5-4 with TRBJ2-4; tentative D call: TRBD2 (5 bases). Germline V lookup: CDR1 SGHNT, CDR2 YYREEE (reference sequence). The CDR3 loop spans 20 amino acids. The V end lost 0 bases, the J end lost 3 bases, and 25 bases lay between the germline ends. The CDR3 protein is CASSLGAGNQAPEDKNIQYF. The CDR3, as DNA: TGTGCCAGCAGCTTGGGGGCGGGCAACCAAGCGCCTGAAGACAAAAACATTCAGTACTTC.